This T cell receptor (beta chain) was sequenced for a study of human T cells and chemical hapten exposure. This clonotype was recorded a few times. Germline loops: CDR1 MNHNS, CDR2 SASEGT. The V end lost 3 bases, the J end lost 0 bases, and 12 bases lay between the germline ends. CDR3 length: 15 amino acids. TCRdb re-analysed the RACE reads in MiXCR, keeping a single row per CDR3 protein. Among about 69,000 distinct CDR3 sequences listed, 10% were seen once. Time point here: patch test 2, 6 weeks after DPC sensitization. The treatment here: therapeutic diphenylcyclopropenone sensitization with weekly scalp DPC.

This sequence originates from a woman aged 45 to 65 with alopecia areata. Some clones in this sample may be carry-over from other donors' samples. The input for sequencing was whole blood, taken in connection with sensitization to the hapten diphenylcyclopropenone (DPC). V usage is TRBV6-1 and J usage is TRBJ2-7, with D perhaps TRBD2 (5 bases). The DNA for the CDR3 is TGTGCCAGCAGTGATTCGGGGTCCACCTCCTACGAGCAGTACTTC. Translation gives CASSDSGSTSYEQYF.